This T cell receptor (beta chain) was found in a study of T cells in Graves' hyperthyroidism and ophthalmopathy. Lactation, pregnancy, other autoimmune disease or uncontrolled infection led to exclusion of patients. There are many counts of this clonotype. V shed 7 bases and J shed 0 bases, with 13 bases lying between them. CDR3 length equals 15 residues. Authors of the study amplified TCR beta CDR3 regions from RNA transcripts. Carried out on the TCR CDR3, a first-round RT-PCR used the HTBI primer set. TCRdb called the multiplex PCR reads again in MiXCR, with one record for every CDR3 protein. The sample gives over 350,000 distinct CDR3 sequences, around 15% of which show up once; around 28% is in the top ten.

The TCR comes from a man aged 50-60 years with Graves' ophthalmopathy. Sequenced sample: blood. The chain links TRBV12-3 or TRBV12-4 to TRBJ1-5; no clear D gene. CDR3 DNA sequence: TGTGCCAGCACCCCGAACGGAACTAGCAATCAGCCCCAGCATTTT. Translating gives CASTPNGTSNQPQHF.